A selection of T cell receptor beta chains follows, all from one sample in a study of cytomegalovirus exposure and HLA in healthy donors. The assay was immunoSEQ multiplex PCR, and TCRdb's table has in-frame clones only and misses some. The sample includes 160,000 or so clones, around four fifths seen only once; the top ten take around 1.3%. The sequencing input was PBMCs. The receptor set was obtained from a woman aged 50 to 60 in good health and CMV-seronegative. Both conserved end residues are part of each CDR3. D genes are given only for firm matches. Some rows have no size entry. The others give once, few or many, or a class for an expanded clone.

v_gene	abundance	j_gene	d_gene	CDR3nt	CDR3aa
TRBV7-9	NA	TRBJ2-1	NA	TGTGCCAGCAGCTTTATAGGGGGTTCCTACAATGAGCAGTTCTTC	CASSFIGGSYNEQFF
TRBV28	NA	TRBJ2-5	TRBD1	TGTGCCAGCAGTTCGCTTGGGACAGGGGATTTCCAAGAGACCCAGTACTTC	CASSSLGTGDFQETQYF
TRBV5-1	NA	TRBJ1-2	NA	TGCGCCAGCAGCTTATCAGGGGCTGACTATGGCTACACCTTC	CASSLSGADYGYTF
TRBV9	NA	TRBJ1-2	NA	TGTGCCAGCAGCGTAGATACATGGAGCTATGGCTACACCTTC	CASSVDTWSYGYTF
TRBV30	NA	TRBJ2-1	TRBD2	TGTGCCTGGAGCGAGGGCACTAGCGGGCCCTACAATGAGCAGTTCTTC	CAWSEGTSGPYNEQFF
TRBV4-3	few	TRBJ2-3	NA	TGCGCCAGCAGCCAAGCACTGGCAGATACGCAGTATTTT	CASSQALADTQYF
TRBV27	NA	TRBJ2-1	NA	TGTGCCAGCAGTGAGCAGGGTCGAGGGAGGAATGAGCAGTTCTTC	CASSEQGRGRNEQFF
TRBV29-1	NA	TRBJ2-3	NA	TGCAGCGTTGACGACAGCAGCACAGATACGCAGTATTTT	CSVDDSSTDTQYF
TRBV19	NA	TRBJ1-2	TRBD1	TGTGCCAGTAGGACAGGGGTCTACTATGGCTACACCTTC	CASRTGVYYGYTF
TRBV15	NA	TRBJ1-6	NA	TGTGCCACCAGCGGAGACAGAACCAATAATTCACCCCTCCACTTT	CATSGDRTNNSPLHF
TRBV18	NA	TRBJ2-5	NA	TGTGCCAGCTCACCCTCCCTGGACAGCAAAGAGACCCAGTACTTC	CASSPSLDSKETQYF
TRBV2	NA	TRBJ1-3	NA	TGTGCCAGCAGTGAGGAGAGACCTAGCTCTGGAAACACCATATATTTT	CASSEERPSSGNTIYF
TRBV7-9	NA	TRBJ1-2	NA	TGTGCCAGCAGCTTAGGGCCAGGGCTGCATGGCTACACCTTC	CASSLGPGLHGYTF